This T cell receptor beta chain was sequenced in a study of cytomegalovirus exposure and HLA in healthy donors. Note on this clone: The antigen remains undetermined.

A multiplex PCR was run with 60 Vbeta primers and 13 Jbeta primers. TCRdb's copy holds only in-frame clones and misses some; the assay was immunoSEQ multiplex PCR. Its listing shows roughly 50,000 clones. From germline, CDR1 is SGDLS and CDR2 YYNGEE. Trimming cost V 3 bases and J 0 bases, with 15 bases left between them. CDR3 size: 16 residues. General observations from the study: Reported results showed that the classifier diagnosed cytomegalovirus status with high specificity and sensitivity.

What was sequenced was PBMCs. This receptor was identified in a male donor in good health and CMV-seropositive. The rearrangement links TRBV9 to TRBJ1-1; maybe TRBD1 (5 bases). CDR3 amino acids: CASSEEFQGMNTEAFF. CDR3 DNA sequence: TGTGCCAGCAGCGAGGAGTTTCAGGGTATGAACACTGAAGCTTTCTTT.